A single T cell receptor beta chain is shown here with its context. The target antigen is unknown. Sample time point: week 3, after first cycle of checkpoint inhibitor. Response was assessed by RECIST 1.1 at 12 weeks, except a couple of rapid progressors. Patients with prior systemic cancer treatment, concomitant immunosuppressants, or other active malignancies were excluded. These data belong to a study of blood T cell dynamics during melanoma immunotherapy. Study-level findings and limits: Clones driving repertoire changes may be melanoma-specific or general immune activation.

The method was immunoSEQ multiplex PCR; TCRdb's version includes in-frame clones alone and lacks a portion of them. The data contain some 15,000 clones, 80% to 95% of them singletons. V shed 3 bases and J shed 13 bases, with 13 bases lying between them. Germline CDR1 and CDR2: SGHNT and YENEEA. The CDR3 is 12 amino acids. The source was blood, collected from a patient treated with checkpoint blockade. V and J are TRBV11-3 and TRBJ2-1; D might be TRBD2 (5 bases). This TCR was sampled from a human donor with melanoma. The chain's CDR3 is CASSFVAEDQFF. The CDR3 coding sequence is TGTGCCAGCAGCTTCGTGGCGGAGGACCAGTTCTTC.